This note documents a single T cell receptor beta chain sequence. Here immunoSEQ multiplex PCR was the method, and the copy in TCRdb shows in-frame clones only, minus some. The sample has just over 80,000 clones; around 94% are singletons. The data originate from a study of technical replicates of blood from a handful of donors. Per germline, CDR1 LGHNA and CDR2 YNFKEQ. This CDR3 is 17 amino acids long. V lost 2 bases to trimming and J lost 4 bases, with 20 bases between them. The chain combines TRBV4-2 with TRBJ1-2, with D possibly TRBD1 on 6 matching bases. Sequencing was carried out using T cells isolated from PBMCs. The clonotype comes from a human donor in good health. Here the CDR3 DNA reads TGTGCCAGCAGCCAACCCGACGACAGGATGACATCCTATGGCTACACCTTC. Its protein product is CASSQPDDRMTSYGYTF.